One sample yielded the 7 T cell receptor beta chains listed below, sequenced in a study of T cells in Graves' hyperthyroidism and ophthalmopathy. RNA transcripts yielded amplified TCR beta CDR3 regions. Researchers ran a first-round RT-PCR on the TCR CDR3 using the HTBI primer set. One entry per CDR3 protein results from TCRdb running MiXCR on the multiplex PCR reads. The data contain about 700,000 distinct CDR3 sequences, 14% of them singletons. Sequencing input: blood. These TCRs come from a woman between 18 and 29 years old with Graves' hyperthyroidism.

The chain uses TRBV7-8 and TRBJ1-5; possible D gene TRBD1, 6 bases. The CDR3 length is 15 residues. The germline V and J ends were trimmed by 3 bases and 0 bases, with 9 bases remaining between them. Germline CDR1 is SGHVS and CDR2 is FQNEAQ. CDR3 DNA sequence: TGTGCCAGCAGCTTGACAGGTGATAGCAATCAGCCCCAGCATTTT. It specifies CASSLTGDSNQPQHF. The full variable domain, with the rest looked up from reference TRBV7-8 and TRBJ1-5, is GAGVSQSPRYKVAKRGQDVALRCDPISGHVSLFWYQQALGQGPEFLTYFQNEAQLDKSGLPSDRFFAERPEGSVSTLKIQRTQQEDSAVYLCASSLTGDSNQPQHFGDGTRLSIL.

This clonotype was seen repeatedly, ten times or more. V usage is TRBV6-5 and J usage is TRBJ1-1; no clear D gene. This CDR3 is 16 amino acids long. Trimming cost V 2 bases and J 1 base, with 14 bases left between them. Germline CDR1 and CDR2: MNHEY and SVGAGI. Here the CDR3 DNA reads TGTGCCAGCAGTTACGTCCCTTCTCGGAAGAACACTGAAGCTTTCTTT. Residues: CASSYVPSRKNTEAFF.

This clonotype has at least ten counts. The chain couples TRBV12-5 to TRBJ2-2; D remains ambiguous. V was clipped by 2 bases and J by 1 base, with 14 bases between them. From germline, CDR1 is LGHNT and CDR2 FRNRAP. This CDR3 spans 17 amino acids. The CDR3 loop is CASGLPSGPRNTGELFF. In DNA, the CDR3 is TGTGCTAGTGGTTTGCCCTCCGGACCTCGGAACACCGGGGAGCTGTTTTTT. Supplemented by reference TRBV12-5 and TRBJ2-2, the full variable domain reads DARVTQTPRHKVTEMGQEVTMRCQPILGHNTVFWYRQTMMQGLELLAYFRNRAPLDDSGMPKDRFSAEMPDATLATLKIQPSEPRDSAVYFCASGLPSGPRNTGELFFGEGSRLTVL.

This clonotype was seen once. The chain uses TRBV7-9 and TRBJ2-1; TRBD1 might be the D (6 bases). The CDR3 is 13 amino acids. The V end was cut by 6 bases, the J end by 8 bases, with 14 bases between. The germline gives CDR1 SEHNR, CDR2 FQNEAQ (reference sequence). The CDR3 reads CASRSGQGDEQFF. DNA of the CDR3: TGTGCCAGCAGGTCGGGACAAGGGGATGAGCAGTTCTTC. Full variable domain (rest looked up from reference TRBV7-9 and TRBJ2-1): DTGVSQNPRHKITKRGQNVTFRCDPISEHNRLYWYRQTLGQGPEFLTYFQNEAQLEKSRLLSDRFSAERPKGSFSTLEIQRTEQGDSAMYLCASRSGQGDEQFFGPGTRLTVL.

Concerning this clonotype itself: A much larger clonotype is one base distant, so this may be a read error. The CDR3 loop is CASSSRQAWNTEASF. As DNA, the CDR3 is TGTGCCAGCAGCTCGAGACAGGCTTGGAACACTGAAGCTTCCTTT. The chain combines TRBV7-2 with TRBJ1-1, with D possibly being TRBD1 (6 bases). This CDR3 region has 15 residues. CDR1 is SGHTA and CDR2 is FQGNSA in the germline V gene.

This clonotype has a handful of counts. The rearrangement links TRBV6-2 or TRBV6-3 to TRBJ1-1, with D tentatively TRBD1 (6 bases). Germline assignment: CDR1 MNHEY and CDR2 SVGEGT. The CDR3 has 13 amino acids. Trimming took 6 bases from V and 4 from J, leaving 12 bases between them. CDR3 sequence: CASRYQGFTEAFF. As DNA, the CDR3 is TGTGCCAGCAGATACCAGGGGTTCACTGAAGCTTTCTTT.

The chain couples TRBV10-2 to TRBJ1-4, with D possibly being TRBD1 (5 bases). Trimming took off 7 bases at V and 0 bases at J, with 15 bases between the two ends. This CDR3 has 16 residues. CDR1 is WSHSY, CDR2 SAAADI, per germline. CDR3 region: CASILGTYATNEKLFF. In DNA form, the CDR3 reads TGCGCCAGCATCTTAGGGACCTATGCAACTAATGAAAAACTGTTTTTT.